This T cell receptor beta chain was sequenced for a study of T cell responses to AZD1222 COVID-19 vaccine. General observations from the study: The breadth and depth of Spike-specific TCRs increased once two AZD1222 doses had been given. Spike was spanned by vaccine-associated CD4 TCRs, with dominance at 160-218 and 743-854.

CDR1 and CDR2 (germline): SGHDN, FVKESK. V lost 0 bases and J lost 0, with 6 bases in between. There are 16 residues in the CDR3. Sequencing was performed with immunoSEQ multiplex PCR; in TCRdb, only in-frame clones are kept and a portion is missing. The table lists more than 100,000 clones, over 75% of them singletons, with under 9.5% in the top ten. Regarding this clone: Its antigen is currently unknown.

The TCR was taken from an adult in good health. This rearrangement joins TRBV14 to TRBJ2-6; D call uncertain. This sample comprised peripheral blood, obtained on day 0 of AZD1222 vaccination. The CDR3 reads CASSQDRISGANVLTF. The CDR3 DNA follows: TGTGCCAGCAGCCAAGACCGGATCTCTGGGGCCAACGTCCTGACTTTC.